This T cell receptor (beta chain) was retrieved from a study of blood T cell repertoires in COVID-19. Trimming shortened V by 0 bases and J by 2 bases, and 13 bases separated the two germline ends. Per germline, CDR1 LGHNA and CDR2 YSLEER. This CDR3 has 16 residues. The protocol was immunoSEQ multiplex PCR, while the TCRdb copy is restricted to in-frame clones and leaves out a portion. The sample carries some 70,000 clones, 70% to 90% recorded once. Seattle participants joined during active infection and were tracked over time. This clonotype was sampled from a woman between 45 and 60 years old with COVID-19, enrolled during active disease. The chain combines TRBV4-3 with TRBJ1-1; D unclear. The source material was peripheral blood. In nucleotides, the CDR3 is TGCGCCAGCAGCCAAGATCTTTGGCCAGGAAACACTGAAGCTTTCTTT. This codes for CASSQDLWPGNTEAFF.